This T cell receptor (beta chain) was retrieved from a study of OX40 agonist ivuxolimab in advanced cancers. TCRdb keeps only in-frame clones here, not all; method: immunoSEQ multiplex PCR. The data contain under 50,000 clones, around 87% of them singletons. Germline CDR1 ENHRY, CDR2 SYGVKD. Trimming removed 10 bases from V and 6 bases from J; junction bases left unmatched: 13. CDR3 length: 16 residues. This chain connects TRBV10-3 to TRBJ2-1; 12 bases are shared with TRBD2. This TCR was sampled from an adult with an advanced solid tumor such as melanoma, head and neck, liver or kidney cancer. This specimen consisted of CD4+ or CD8+ T cells sorted from blood, obtained in a trial of the OX40 agonist ivuxolimab. CDR3 residues: CATRDPTSGSINEQFF. The CDR3 DNA reads TGTGCCACCAGAGACCCGACTAGCGGGAGTATCAATGAGCAGTTCTTC.